This record looks at one TCR beta chain sequence and its context. Synthetic analogs of TCR templates were spiked into every PCR. Profiling relied on immunoSEQ multiplex PCR, and the TCRdb table lists in-frame clones only, not all of them. The sample gives more than 45,000 clones, more than 75% of which show up once; over 9.5% is in the top ten. The data stem from a study of PD-L1 blockade in urothelial cancer. Trimming took 3 bases from V and 4 from J, leaving 9 bases between them. The CDR3 sequence is 13 residues long. Germline values: CDR1 WSHSY, CDR2 SAAADI. Time point described: peripheral blood 6 weeks after treatment start. Locally advanced or metastatic urothelial carcinoma affected all patients.

The specimen was PBMCs, collected around atezolizumab (anti-PD-L1) treatment. V is TRBV10-2 and J is TRBJ1-2; D gene unclear. This clonotype originated in a man in his fifties or sixties with urothelial cancer. The CDR3 loop reads CASSDGGPYGYTF. The CDR3 nucleotides read TGCGCCAGCAGTGATGGAGGACCCTATGGCTACACCTTC.